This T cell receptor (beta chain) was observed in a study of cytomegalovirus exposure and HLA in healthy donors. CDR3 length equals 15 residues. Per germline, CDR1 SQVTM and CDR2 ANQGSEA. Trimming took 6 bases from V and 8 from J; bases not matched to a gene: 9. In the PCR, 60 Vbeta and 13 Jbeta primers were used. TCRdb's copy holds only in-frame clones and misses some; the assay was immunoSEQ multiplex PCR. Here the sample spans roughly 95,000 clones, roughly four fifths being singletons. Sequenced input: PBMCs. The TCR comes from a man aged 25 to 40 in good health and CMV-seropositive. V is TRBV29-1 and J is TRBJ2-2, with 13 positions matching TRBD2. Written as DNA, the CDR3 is TGCAGCGTCGACTTACTAGCGGGAGGGCGGGGGGAGCTGTTTTTT. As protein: CSVDLLAGGRGELFF.